Each of the 18 T cell receptor beta chains below was sequenced from the same sample in a study of CD8+CD57+ T cells in acquired aplastic anemia. Researchers used genomic DNA as the template to profile TCR beta VDJ and CDR3. TCRdb analysed the reads with MiXCR anew, one entry per CDR3 protein. The table includes under 350,000 distinct CDR3 sequences, 56% detected once. Sequenced patients had shown CD8+CD57+ cell expansion by flow cytometry. The sample was sorted CD4+, CD8+, or CD8+CD57+ T cells (not recorded which) from PBMCs. The receptors stem from a human donor with aplastic anemia.

In this sample, this clonotype turned up once. This chain joins TRBV11-2 and TRBJ2-1; D is uncertain. The CDR3 is 19 residues long. Germline V gene lookup returns CDR1 SGHAT and CDR2 FQNNGV. V lost 5 bases to trimming and J lost 5 bases, with 28 bases between them. CDR3 in DNA: TGTGCCAGCAGCACCCTCACGTCTCTGTACGCCCCAAGAAACAATGAGCAGTTCTTC. Translating gives CASSTLTSLYAPRNNEQFF.

Many counts were recorded for this clonotype. The genes are TRBV3-1 and TRBJ2-7; 10 nucleotides align to TRBD1. The CDR3 is 15 amino acids. The V gene's germline CDR1 is LGHDT and CDR2 YNNKEL (reference sequence). The junction had 6 bases not matched to a gene; V was cut back by 4 bases and J by 3 bases. The CDR3 DNA is TGTGCCAGCAGCCTTGGGGACAGGGGACTCTACGAGCAGTACTTC. The encoded protein is CASSLGDRGLYEQYF.

The rearrangement joins TRBV9 to TRBJ2-3; 7 nucleotides line up with TRBD2. Looked up from germline, CDR1 is SGDLS and CDR2 is YYNGEE. The CDR3 consists of 14 residues. Losses at the gene ends were 8 bases for V and 3 bases for J; bases not matched to a gene: 9. The DNA of the CDR3 is TGTGCCAGTGGGGGGGGAACGCCGACAGATACGCAGTATTTT. This translates into CASGGGTPTDTQYF. Full variable domain (remainder filled in from reference TRBV9 and TRBJ2-3): DSGVTQTPKHLITATGQRVTLRCSPRSGDLSVYWYQQSLDQGLQFLIQYYNGEERAKGNILERFSAQQFPDLHSELNLSSLELGDSALYFCASGGGTPTDTQYFGPGTRLTVL.

As regards this clonotype: One end of the junction does not line up with germline, which may come from a read error. V is TRBV7-8 and J is TRBJ1-6; no reliable D call. The CDR3 is 15 residues long. Germline V gives CDR1 SGHVS, CDR2 FQNEAQ. The CDR3 sequence: CASSLMAGGNSLLHF. The CDR3 DNA sequence: TGTGCCAGCAGCTTAATGGCAGGTGGAAATTCACTCCTCCACTTT.

The chain employs TRBV29-1 and TRBJ2-1; tentative D call: TRBD1 (6 bases). The CDR3 is 11 amino acids. CDR1 SQVTM and CDR2 ANQGSEA come from the germline V gene. V lost 3 bases and J lost 8, with 8 bases in between. CDR3 in DNA: TGCAGCGTTGAGACAGGTCATGAGCAGTTCTTC. This encodes CSVETGHEQFF.

This clonotype was counted a single time. The CDR3 loop is CASSLGGTGGGEKLFF. CDR3 DNA: TGTGCCAGCAGCTTAGGGGGGACAGGGGGCGGTGAAAAACTGTTTTTT. J is TRBJ1-4 and V is TRBV7-6, with 12 bases matching TRBD1. The CDR3 runs to 16 residues. Trimming removed 1 base from V and 7 bases from J; junction bases left unmatched: 4. CDR1 SGHVS and CDR2 FNYEAQ come from the germline V gene.

This clonotype was seen ten or more times. CDR3 in DNA: TGCGCCAGCACTGAAGGGTGGAACACCGGGGAGCTGTTTTTT. As protein: CASTEGWNTGELFF. This rearrangement joins TRBV5-1 to TRBJ2-2; D is unresolved. Germline CDR1 SGHRS, CDR2 YFSETQ. Trimming left V 6 bases short and J 1 base short, with 10 bases between. The CDR3 is 14 amino acids.

Regarding this clonotype: A read error may account for a junction end that differs from germline. This chain connects TRBV7-2 to TRBJ2-7, with 15 positions matching TRBD2. Germline CDR1 is SGHTA and CDR2 is FQGNSA. This CDR3 has 14 residues. The CDR3 spells CAISQGLAGGAQYF. The CDR3 DNA follows: TGTGCCATCAGCCAAGGACTAGCGGGGGGGGCTCAGTACTTC.

The rearrangement uses TRBV6-6 and TRBJ1-2; D unresolved. The CDR3 has 15 residues. The germline V gene encodes CDR1 MNHNY and CDR2 SVGAGI (reference sequence). V was pared by 0 bases and J by 3 bases, with 11 bases between. The CDR3 nucleotides read TGTGCCAGCAGTTACTCGGCAGGAAAGGACTATGGCTACACCTTC. Its translation: CASSYSAGKDYGYTF.

V gene TRBV24-1 combines with J gene TRBJ1-2; 9 positions agree with TRBD1. The CDR3 consists of 14 residues. Per the germline V gene, CDR1 is KGHDR and CDR2 is SFDVKD. The trim removed 3 bases at V and 8 bases at J, leaving 6 bases unmatched. The CDR3 spells CATSDPGTGYGYTF. CDR3 bases: TGTGCCACCAGTGATCCAGGGACAGGGTACGGCTACACCTTC.

The table lists this clonotype with a count of one. The rearrangement links TRBV7-6 to TRBJ2-6, with D hard to call. This CDR3 contains 18 residues. V lost 5 bases, J lost 0 bases, and 17 bases lay in between. Germline loops: CDR1 SGHVS, CDR2 FNYEAQ. The DNA for the CDR3 is TGTGCCAGCAGCCCCTCTTATCGGCCAAGCTCTGGGGCCAACGTCCTGACTTTC. It specifies CASSPSYRPSSGANVLTF.

The gene calls are TRBV7-9 and TRBJ2-7, with TRBD2 identical over 9 bases. The J call is uncertain, as TRBJ2-1 better fits the DNA end. Germline-derived CDR1 and CDR2 are SEHNR and FQNEAQ (reference sequence). The CDR3 totals 17 residues. CDR3 protein: CASSLARGLAGYHEQFF. The CDR3 region has the DNA TGTGCCAGCAGCTTAGCTCGAGGGCTAGCGGGATACCATGAGCAGTTCTTC.

This clonotype occurred many times. The chain carries TRBV5-6 and TRBJ1-1; no definite D call. Germline CDR1 and CDR2: SGHDT and YYEEEE. This CDR3 is built from 13 residues. V lost 1 base to trimming and J lost 6 bases, with 10 bases between them. The CDR3 DNA reads as TGTGCCAGCAGCTTGAGACATTTGGCTGAAGCTTTCTTT. This gives the protein CASSLRHLAEAFF. The variable domain in full, completed from reference TRBV5-6 and TRBJ1-1, reads DAGVTQSPTHLIKTRGQQVTLRCSPKSGHDTVSWYQQALGQGPQFIFQYYEEEERQRGNFPDRFSGHQFPNYSSELNVNALLLGDSALYLCASSLRHLAEAFFGQGTRLTVV.

Here the CDR3 reads CASSVVSGGAQETQYF. CDR3 DNA sequence: TGTGCCAGCAGTGTCGTTAGCGGGGGGGCCCAGGAGACCCAGTACTTC. The chain links TRBV2 to TRBJ2-7; 11 bases fit TRBD2. Near its end, the DNA agrees better with TRBJ2-5, so the J call may be wrong. This CDR3 has 16 amino acids. Germline V lookup: CDR1 SNHLY, CDR2 FYNNEI.

The chain recombines TRBV10-2 with TRBJ2-7; 12 positions agree with TRBD2. Germline-derived CDR1 and CDR2 are WSHSY and SAAADI. The CDR3 is 18 amino acids. V trimming: 5 bases; J trimming: 2 bases; junction bases outside the gene matches: 13. CDR3 DNA sequence: TGCGCCAGCAGTCATTCTAGCGGGAGGGACAGTGCTGCCTACGAGCAGTACTTC. This encodes CASSHSSGRDSAAYEQYF.

In this sample, this clonotype turned up many times. The CDR3 region is CSAREPPGLAGGSWMDTQYF. For the CDR3, the DNA is TGCAGTGCTAGAGAACCTCCGGGACTAGCGGGGGGGTCATGGATGGATACGCAGTATTTT. This sequence joins TRBV20-1 and TRBJ2-3; 16 bases are shared with TRBD2. Germline V gene data show CDR1 as DFQATT and CDR2 as SNEGSKA (reference sequence). Germline trimming cut 0 bases from V and 6 bases from J; bases unmatched to any gene: 15. The CDR3 runs to 20 residues.

The chain recombines TRBV10-2 with TRBJ2-3; the match to TRBD2 covers 10 bases. V dropped 2 bases and J dropped 6; count of bases not matched to a gene: 5. CDR3 length equals 15 residues. The germline V gene has CDR1 WSHSY and CDR2 SAAADI. CDR3 nucleotide sequence: TGCGCCAGCAGTGAGCGGTCTAGCGGGAGTGATACGCAGTATTTT. Translated: CASSERSSGSDTQYF.

This clonotype appeared many times. The genes are TRBV19 and TRBJ1-2; 7 bases match TRBD1. CDR1 is LNHDA, CDR2 SQIVND, per germline (reference sequence). V lost 3 bases to trimming and J lost 0 bases; unmatched junction nucleotides: 7. This CDR3 region has 16 residues. CDR3 loop: CASSIGPTGSNYGYTF. CDR3 nucleotides: TGTGCCAGTAGTATTGGTCCGACAGGGTCTAACTATGGCTACACCTTC.